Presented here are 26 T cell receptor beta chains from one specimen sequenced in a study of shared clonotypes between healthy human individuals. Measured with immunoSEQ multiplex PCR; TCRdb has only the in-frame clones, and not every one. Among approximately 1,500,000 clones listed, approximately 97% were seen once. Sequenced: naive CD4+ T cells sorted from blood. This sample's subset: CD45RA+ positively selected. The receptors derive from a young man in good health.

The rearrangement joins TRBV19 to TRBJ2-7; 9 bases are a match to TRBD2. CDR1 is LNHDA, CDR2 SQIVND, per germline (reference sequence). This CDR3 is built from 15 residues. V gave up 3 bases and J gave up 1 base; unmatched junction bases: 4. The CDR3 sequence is CASSIIAGASYEQYF. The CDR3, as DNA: TGTGCCAGTAGTATCATAGCGGGAGCATCCTACGAGCAGTACTTC.

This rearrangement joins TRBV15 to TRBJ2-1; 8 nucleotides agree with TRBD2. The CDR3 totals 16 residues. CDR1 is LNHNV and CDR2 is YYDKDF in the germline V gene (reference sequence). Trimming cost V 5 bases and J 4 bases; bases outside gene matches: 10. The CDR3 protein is CATSSQREFGYNEQFF. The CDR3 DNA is TGTGCCACCAGCTCACAGCGGGAGTTCGGGTACAATGAGCAGTTCTTC.

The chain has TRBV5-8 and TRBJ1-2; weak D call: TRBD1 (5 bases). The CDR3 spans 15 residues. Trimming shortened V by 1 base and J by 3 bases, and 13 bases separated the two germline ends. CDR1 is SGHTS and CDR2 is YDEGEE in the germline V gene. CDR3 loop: CASSLTPGSDYGYTF. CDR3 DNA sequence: TGTGCCAGCAGCTTGACTCCAGGGTCCGACTATGGCTACACCTTC.

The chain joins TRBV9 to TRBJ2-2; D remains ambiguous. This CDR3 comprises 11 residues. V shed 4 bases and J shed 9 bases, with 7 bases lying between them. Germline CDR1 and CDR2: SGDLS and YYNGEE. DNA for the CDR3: TGTGCCAGCAGCCGCGCCCGGGAGCTGTTTTTT. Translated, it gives CASSRARELFF.

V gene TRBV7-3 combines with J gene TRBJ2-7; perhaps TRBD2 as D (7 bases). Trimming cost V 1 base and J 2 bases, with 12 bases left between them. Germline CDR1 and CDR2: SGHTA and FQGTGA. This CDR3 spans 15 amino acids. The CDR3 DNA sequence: TGTGCCAGCAGCTTAAGTTCGGGGGGCGCCTACGAGCAGTACTTC. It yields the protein CASSLSSGGAYEQYF. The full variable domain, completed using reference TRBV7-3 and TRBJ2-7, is GAGVSQTPSNKVTEKGKYVELRCDPISGHTALYWYRQSLGQGPEFLIYFQGTGAADDSGLPNDRFFAVRPEGSVSTLKIQRTERGDSAVYLCASSLSSGGAYEQYFGPGTRLTVT.

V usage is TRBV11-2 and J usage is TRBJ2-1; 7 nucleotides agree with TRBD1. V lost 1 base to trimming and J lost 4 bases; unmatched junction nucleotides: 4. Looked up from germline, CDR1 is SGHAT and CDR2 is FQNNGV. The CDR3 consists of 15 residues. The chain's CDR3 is CASSLVGTAYNEQFF. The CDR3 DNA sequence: TGTGCCAGCAGCTTAGTGGGGACAGCTTACAATGAGCAGTTCTTC.

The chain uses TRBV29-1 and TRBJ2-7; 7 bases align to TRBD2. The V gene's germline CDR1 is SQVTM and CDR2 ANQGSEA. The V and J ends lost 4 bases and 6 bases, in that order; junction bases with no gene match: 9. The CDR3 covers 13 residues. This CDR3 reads CSVVRLAPSEQYF. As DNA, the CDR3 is TGCAGCGTTGTGCGACTAGCTCCCTCCGAGCAGTACTTC.

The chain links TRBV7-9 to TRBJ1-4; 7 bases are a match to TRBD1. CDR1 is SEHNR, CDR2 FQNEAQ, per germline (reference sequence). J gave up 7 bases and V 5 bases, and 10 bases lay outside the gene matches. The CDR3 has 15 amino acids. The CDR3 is CASSRPQGGGEKLFF. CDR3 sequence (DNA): TGTGCCAGCAGCCGACCTCAGGGGGGTGGTGAAAAACTGTTTTTT.

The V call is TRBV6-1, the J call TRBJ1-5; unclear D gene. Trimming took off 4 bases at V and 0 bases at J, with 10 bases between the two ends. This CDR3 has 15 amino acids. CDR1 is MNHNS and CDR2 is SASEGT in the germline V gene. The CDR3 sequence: CASSVTSYSNQPQHF. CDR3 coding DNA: TGTGCCAGCAGTGTGACATCCTATAGCAATCAGCCCCAGCATTTT.

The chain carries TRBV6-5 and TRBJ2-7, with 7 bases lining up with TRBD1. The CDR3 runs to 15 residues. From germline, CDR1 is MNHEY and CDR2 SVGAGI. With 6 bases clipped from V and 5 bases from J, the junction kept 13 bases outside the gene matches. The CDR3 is CASRRDRVRINEQYF. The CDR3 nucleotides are TGTGCCAGCAGGAGAGACAGGGTTCGGATAAACGAGCAGTACTTC.

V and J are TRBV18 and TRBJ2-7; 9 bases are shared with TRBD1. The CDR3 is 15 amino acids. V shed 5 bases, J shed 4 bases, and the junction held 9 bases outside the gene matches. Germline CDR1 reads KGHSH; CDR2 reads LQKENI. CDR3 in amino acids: CASSKDRGTLYEQYF. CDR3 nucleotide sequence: TGTGCCAGCTCAAAGGACAGGGGAACCTTATACGAGCAGTACTTC.

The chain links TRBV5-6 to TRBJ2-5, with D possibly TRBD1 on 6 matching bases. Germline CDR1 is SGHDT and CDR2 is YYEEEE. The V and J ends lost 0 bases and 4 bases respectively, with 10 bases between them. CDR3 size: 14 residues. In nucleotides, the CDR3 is TGTGCCAGCAGCTTGGTGGGACAACTAGAGACCCAGTACTTC. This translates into CASSLVGQLETQYF.

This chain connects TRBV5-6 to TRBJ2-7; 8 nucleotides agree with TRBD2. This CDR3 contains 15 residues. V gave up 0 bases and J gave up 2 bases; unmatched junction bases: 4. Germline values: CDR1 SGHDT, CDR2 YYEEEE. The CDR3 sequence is CASSLGLASPYEQYF. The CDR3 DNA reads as TGTGCCAGCAGCTTGGGACTAGCGAGCCCCTACGAGCAGTACTTC.

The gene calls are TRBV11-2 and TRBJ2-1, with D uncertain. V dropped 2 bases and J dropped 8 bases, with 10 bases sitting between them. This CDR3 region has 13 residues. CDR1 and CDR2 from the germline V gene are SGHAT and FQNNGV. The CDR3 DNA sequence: TGTGCCAGCAGCTTAACGTGGATCTATGAGCAGTTCTTC. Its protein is CASSLTWIYEQFF. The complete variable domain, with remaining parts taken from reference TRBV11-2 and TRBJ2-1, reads EAGVAQSPRYKIIEKRQSVAFWCNPISGHATLYWYQQILGQGPKLLIQFQNNGVVDDSQLPKDRFSAERLKGVDSTLKIQPAKLEDSAVYLCASSLTWIYEQFFGPGTRLTVL.

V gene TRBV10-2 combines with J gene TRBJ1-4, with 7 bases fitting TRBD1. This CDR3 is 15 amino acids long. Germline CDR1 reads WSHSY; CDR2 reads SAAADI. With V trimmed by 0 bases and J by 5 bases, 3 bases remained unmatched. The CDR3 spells CASSESGTENEKLFF. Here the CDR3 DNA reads TGCGCCAGCAGTGAGTCCGGGACAGAGAATGAAAAACTGTTTTTT.

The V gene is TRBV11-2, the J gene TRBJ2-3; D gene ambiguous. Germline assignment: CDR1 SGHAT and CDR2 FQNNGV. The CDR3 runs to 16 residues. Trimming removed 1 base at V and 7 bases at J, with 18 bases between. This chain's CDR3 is CASSLVDRIYAHTQYF. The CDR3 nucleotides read TGTGCCAGCAGCTTAGTAGATAGGATTTATGCGCATACGCAGTATTTT.

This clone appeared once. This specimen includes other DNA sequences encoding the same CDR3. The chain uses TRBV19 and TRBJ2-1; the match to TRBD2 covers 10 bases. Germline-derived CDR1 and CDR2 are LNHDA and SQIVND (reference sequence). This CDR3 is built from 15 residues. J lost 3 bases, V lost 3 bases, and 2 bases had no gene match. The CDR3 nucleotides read TGTGCCAGTAGTATCCGACTAGCGGGCTACAATGAGCAGTTCTTC. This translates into CASSIRLAGYNEQFF.

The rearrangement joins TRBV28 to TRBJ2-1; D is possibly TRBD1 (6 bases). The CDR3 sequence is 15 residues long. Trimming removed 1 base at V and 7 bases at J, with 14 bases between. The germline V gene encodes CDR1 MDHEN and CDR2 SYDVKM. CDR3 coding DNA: TGTGCCAGCAGTTTATCCAGCACAGGGAGAAATGAGCAGTTCTTC. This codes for CASSLSSTGRNEQFF.

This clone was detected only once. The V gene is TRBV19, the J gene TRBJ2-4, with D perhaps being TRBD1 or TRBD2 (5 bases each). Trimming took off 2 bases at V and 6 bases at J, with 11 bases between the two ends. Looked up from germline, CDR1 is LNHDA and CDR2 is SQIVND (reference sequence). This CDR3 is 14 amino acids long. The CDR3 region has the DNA TGTGCCAGTAGTATATTGGCCGGGACAAACATTCAGTACTTC. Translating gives CASSILAGTNIQYF.

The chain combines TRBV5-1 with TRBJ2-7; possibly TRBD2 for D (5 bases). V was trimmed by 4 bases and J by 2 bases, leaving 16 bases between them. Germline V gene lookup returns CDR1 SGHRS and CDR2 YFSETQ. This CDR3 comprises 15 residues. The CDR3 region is CASSVIGEGTYEQYF. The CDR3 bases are TGCGCCAGCAGCGTTATCGGAGAGGGAACCTACGAGCAGTACTTC. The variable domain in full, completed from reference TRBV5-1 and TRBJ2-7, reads KAGVTQTPRYLIKTRGQQVTLSCSPISGHRSVSWYQQTPGQGLQFLFEYFSETQRNKGNFPGRFSGRQFSNSRSEMNVSTLELGDSALYLCASSVIGEGTYEQYFGPGTRLTVT.

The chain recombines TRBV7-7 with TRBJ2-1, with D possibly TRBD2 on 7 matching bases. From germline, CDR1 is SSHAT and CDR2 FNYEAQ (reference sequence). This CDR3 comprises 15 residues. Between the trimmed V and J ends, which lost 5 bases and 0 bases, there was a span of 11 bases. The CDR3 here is CASSVGGASYNEQFF. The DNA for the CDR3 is TGTGCCAGCAGCGTGGGGGGGGCCTCCTACAATGAGCAGTTCTTC. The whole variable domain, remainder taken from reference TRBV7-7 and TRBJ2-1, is GAGVSQSPRYKVTKRGQDVTLRCDPISSHATLYWYQQALGQGPEFLTYFNYEAQPDKSGLPSDRFSAERPEGSISTLTIQRTEQRDSAMYRCASSVGGASYNEQFFGPGTRLTVL.

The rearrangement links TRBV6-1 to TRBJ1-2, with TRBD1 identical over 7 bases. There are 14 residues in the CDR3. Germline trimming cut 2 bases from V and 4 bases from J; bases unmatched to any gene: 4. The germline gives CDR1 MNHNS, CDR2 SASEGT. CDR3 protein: CASSERGQLYGYTF. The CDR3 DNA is TGTGCCAGCAGTGAAAGGGGACAGCTCTATGGCTACACCTTC.

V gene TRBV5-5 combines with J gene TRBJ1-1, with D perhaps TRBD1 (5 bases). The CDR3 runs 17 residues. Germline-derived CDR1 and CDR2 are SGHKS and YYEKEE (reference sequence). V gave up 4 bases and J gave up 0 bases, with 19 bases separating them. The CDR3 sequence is CASSVGRGKGMNTEAFF. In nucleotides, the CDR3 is TGTGCCAGCAGCGTGGGACGGGGAAAAGGAATGAACACTGAAGCTTTCTTT.

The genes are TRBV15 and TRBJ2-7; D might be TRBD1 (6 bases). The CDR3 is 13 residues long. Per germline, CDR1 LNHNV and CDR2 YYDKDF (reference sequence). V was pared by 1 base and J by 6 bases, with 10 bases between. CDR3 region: CATSRVRGLEQYF. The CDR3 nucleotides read TGTGCCACCAGCAGAGTCAGGGGCCTCGAGCAGTACTTC.

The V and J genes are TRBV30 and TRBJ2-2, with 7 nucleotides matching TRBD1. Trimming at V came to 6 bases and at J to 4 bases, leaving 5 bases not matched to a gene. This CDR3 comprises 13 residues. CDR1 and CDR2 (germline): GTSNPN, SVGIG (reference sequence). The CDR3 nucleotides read TGTGCCTGTAAAGCAGGGGGCACCGGGGAGCTGTTTTTT. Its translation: CACKAGGTGELFF.

The CDR3 coding sequence is TGTGCCAGCGGTCAACCGGGACTACTCCCCACCAATGAGCAGTTCTTC. It encodes CASGQPGLLPTNEQFF. The J gene is TRBJ2-1, the V gene TRBV5-6; 7 bases line up with TRBD2. CDR1 is SGHDT, CDR2 YYEEEE, per germline. The CDR3 runs to 16 residues. V was clipped by 7 bases and J by 6 bases; unmatched bases: 16.